The 26 T cell receptor beta chains presented below share a single source sample, sequenced in a study of T cells in Graves' hyperthyroidism and ophthalmopathy. RNA transcripts were the template for amplifying TCR beta CDR3 regions. The HTBI primer set drove a first-round RT-PCR of the TCR CDR3. TCRdb itself ran the multiplex PCR reads through MiXCR, one entry per CDR3 protein. The table records about 350,000 distinct CDR3 sequences, approximately 13% of them present only once. Sequencing used blood. These receptors all come from a woman in her 30s with Graves' hyperthyroidism.

This clonotype occurred a few times. The chain couples TRBV7-2 to TRBJ2-7; D assignment may be TRBD1 or TRBD2 (7 bases each). CDR1 and CDR2 (germline): SGHTA, FQGNSA. V lost 4 bases and J 6 bases, leaving 10 bases between the germline ends. This CDR3 contains 12 residues. The CDR3 spells CASSSRGGEQYF. In nucleotides, the CDR3 is TGTGCCAGCAGCTCCAGGGGGGGCGAGCAGTACTTC.

The chain carries TRBV24-1 and TRBJ1-2; D is unclear. This CDR3 region has 12 residues. V was clipped by 7 bases and J by 3 bases, with 8 bases between them. Germline assignment: CDR1 KGHDR and CDR2 SFDVKD. Here the CDR3 reads CATSPIDYGYTF. CDR3 nucleotides: TGTGCCACCAGCCCTATTGACTATGGCTACACCTTC.

The V and J genes are TRBV9 and TRBJ2-6; D might be TRBD1 (5 bases). Germline V lookup: CDR1 SGDLS, CDR2 YYNGEE. This CDR3 spans 16 amino acids. V lost 4 bases, J lost 0 bases, and 11 bases lay in between. The CDR3 here is CASSSPQGSGANVLTF. DNA of the CDR3: TGTGCCAGCAGCTCCCCTCAGGGCTCTGGGGCCAACGTCCTGACTTTC.

The sample holds a few counts of this clonotype. The gene calls are TRBV7-9 and TRBJ2-1, with a possible D match to TRBD2 (5 bases). Germline CDR1 is SEHNR and CDR2 is FQNEAQ (reference sequence). V was cut by 6 bases and J by 7 bases, with 10 bases left in between. The CDR3 consists of 12 residues. The CDR3: CASRETGNEQFF. The CDR3 DNA follows: TGTGCCAGCAGAGAGACGGGGAATGAGCAGTTCTTC. Full variable domain (outside the CDR3, taken from reference TRBV7-9 and TRBJ2-1): DTGVSQNPRHKITKRGQNVTFRCDPISEHNRLYWYRQTLGQGPEFLTYFQNEAQLEKSRLLSDRFSAERPKGSFSTLEIQRTEQGDSAMYLCASRETGNEQFFGPGTRLTVL.

This clonotype showed up many times. This chain links TRBV20-1 with TRBJ2-1, with D possibly being TRBD1 or TRBD2 (5 bases each). V shed 4 bases and J shed 4 bases, with 17 bases lying between them. Germline V lookup: CDR1 DFQATT, CDR2 SNEGSKA (reference sequence). CDR3 length: 15 amino acids. CDR3 sequence: CSATEGRYSYNEQFF. CDR3 nucleotides: TGCAGTGCTACCGAGGGACGGTACTCGTACAATGAGCAGTTCTTC.

This clonotype has a count of ten or more. The chain has TRBV27 and TRBJ2-3, with D possibly TRBD1 on 5 matching bases. The V end was cut by 4 bases, the J end by 0 bases, with 20 bases between. The CDR3 consists of 18 residues. Germline CDR1 MNHEY, CDR2 SMNVEV (reference sequence). As DNA, the CDR3 is TGTGCCAGCAGTTCCCTCATGACAGCCTTCGAAAGCACAGATACGCAGTATTTT. The encoded protein is CASSSLMTAFESTDTQYF.

This clonotype was found many times. The genes are TRBV6-1 and TRBJ2-7; D gene uncertain. Deletions cut 2 bases from V and 7 bases from J, with 12 bases between. CDR1 is MNHNS and CDR2 is SASEGT in the germline V gene. CDR3 length equals 13 residues. The CDR3 coding sequence is TGTGCCAGCAGTGAACGGACGTTGGGGGAGCAGTACTTC. This sequence encodes CASSERTLGEQYF.

This clonotype was detected ten times or more. The V and J genes are TRBV7-9 and TRBJ2-7; 10 bases line up with TRBD2. The trim removed 5 bases at V and 4 bases at J, leaving 5 bases unmatched. CDR3 size: 14 residues. CDR1 and CDR2 from the germline V gene are SEHNR and FQNEAQ (reference sequence). The CDR3 protein is CASSPSGSSYEQYF. CDR3 nucleotides: TGTGCCAGCAGCCCTAGCGGGAGTTCTTACGAGCAGTACTTC. The variable domain in full, completed from reference TRBV7-9 and TRBJ2-7, reads DTGVSQNPRHKITKRGQNVTFRCDPISEHNRLYWYRQTLGQGPEFLTYFQNEAQLEKSRLLSDRFSAERPKGSFSTLEIQRTEQGDSAMYLCASSPSGSSYEQYFGPGTRLTVT.

This clonotype was picked up many times. The chain couples TRBV5-6 to TRBJ2-5; possibly TRBD2 for D (5 bases). CDR1 and CDR2 from the germline V gene are SGHDT and YYEEEE. V lost 3 bases and J lost 4, with 10 bases in between. CDR3 length: 13 amino acids. This CDR3 is CASSSRRGETQYF. In DNA, the CDR3 is TGTGCCAGCAGCTCTCGCCGGGGAGAGACCCAGTACTTC. Based on the CDR3 plus reference TRBV5-6 and TRBJ2-5, the full variable domain is DAGVTQSPTHLIKTRGQQVTLRCSPKSGHDTVSWYQQALGQGPQFIFQYYEEEERQRGNFPDRFSGHQFPNYSSELNVNALLLGDSALYLCASSSRRGETQYFGPGTRLLVL.

This clonotype was recorded many times. V and J are TRBV2 and TRBJ2-5, with a possible D match to TRBD1 (6 bases). Looked up from germline, CDR1 is SNHLY and CDR2 is FYNNEI. Trimming stripped 4 bases from V and 5 bases from J, with 11 bases between. This CDR3 comprises 13 residues. The CDR3 coding sequence is TGTGCCAGCAGTGGAGGGGGAGCGGAGACCCAGTACTTC. Translation: CASSGGGAETQYF. Using reference TRBV2 and TRBJ2-5 for the parts outside the CDR3, the full variable domain is EPEVTQTPSHQVTQMGQEVILRCVPISNHLYFYWYRQILGQKVEFLVSFYNNEISEKSEIFDDQFSVERPDGSNFTLKIRSTKLEDSAMYFCASSGGGAETQYFGPGTRLLVL.

This clonotype was recorded at least ten times. This chain connects TRBV2 to TRBJ2-5; no firm D call. The V end lost 6 bases, the J end lost 5 bases, and 10 bases lay between the germline ends. In germline, CDR1 is SNHLY, CDR2 FYNNEI. CDR3 length: 12 residues. The CDR3 spells CASSALLETQYF. In nucleotides, the CDR3 is TGTGCCAGCAGCGCTCTTTTGGAGACCCAGTACTTC.

The gene calls are TRBV4-3 and TRBJ2-3, with a tentative D call TRBD2 (7 bases). Germline assignment: CDR1 LGHNA and CDR2 YSLEER. This CDR3 has 15 residues. The V gene lost 4 bases and the J gene lost 3 bases, with 14 bases spanning the gap. The CDR3 protein is CASSPMGGATDTQYF. DNA for the CDR3: TGCGCCAGCAGCCCGATGGGGGGGGCAACAGATACGCAGTATTTT.

The J gene is TRBJ2-7, the V gene TRBV5-5; TRBD2 matches 7 bases. V dropped 0 bases and J dropped 5; count of bases not matched to a gene: 5. CDR3 length: 14 amino acids. The germline V gene has CDR1 SGHKS and CDR2 YYEKEE (reference sequence). This chain's CDR3 is CASSLGLAADEQYF. DNA for the CDR3: TGTGCCAGCAGCTTGGGACTAGCAGCCGACGAGCAGTACTTC.

V usage is TRBV4-2 and J usage is TRBJ2-7, with unresolved D. This CDR3 contains 15 residues. Germline assignment: CDR1 LGHNA and CDR2 YNFKEQ. Trimming took 3 bases from V and 0 from J, leaving 12 bases between them. CDR3 coding DNA: TGTGCCAGCAGCCAGCCTCTGTCTAGCTCCTACGAGCAGTACTTC. Its protein product is CASSQPLSSSYEQYF.

The V and J genes are TRBV18 and TRBJ2-7, with D possibly TRBD1 on 6 matching bases. The CDR3 sequence is 14 residues long. Germline assignment: CDR1 KGHSH and CDR2 LQKENI. The ends were cut back, 0 bases at V and 1 base at J, with 7 bases in the middle. The CDR3 here is CASSPPDRSYEQYF. CDR3 DNA: TGTGCCAGCTCACCACCGGACAGATCCTACGAGCAGTACTTC.

CDR3 amino acids: CASSLFLTDGYTF. CDR3 DNA sequence: TGTGCCAGCAGCCTCTTCCTCACGGATGGCTACACCTTC. The chain is built from TRBV6-2 or TRBV6-3 and TRBJ1-2, with D unclear. V was pared by 6 bases and J by 6 bases, with 14 bases between. CDR3 length: 13 residues. Germline V lookup: CDR1 MNHEY, CDR2 SVGEGT.

This clonotype was counted many times. The rearrangement links TRBV19 to TRBJ1-2, with 9 nucleotides matching TRBD1. This CDR3 has 16 residues. V lost 5 bases, J lost 5 bases, and 12 bases stayed unmatched. CDR1 and CDR2 from the germline V gene are LNHDA and SQIVND (reference sequence). CDR3 DNA sequence: TGTGCCAGTAGTCCGCCCGGGACAGGGACTGTGTATGGCTACACCTTC. The encoded protein is CASSPPGTGTVYGYTF. Full variable domain (missing parts from reference TRBV19 and TRBJ1-2): DGGITQSPKYLFRKEGQNVTLSCEQNLNHDAMYWYRQDPGQGLRLIYYSQIVNDFQKGDIAEGYSVSREKKESFPLTVTSAQKNPTAFYLCASSPPGTGTVYGYTFGSGTRLTVV.

The chain recombines TRBV20-1 with TRBJ2-7; 7 bases line up with TRBD1. Germline V gene sequence: CDR1 DFQATT, CDR2 SNEGSKA (reference sequence). The CDR3 totals 14 residues. V shed 0 bases, J shed 4 bases, and the junction held 6 bases outside the gene matches. CDR3 region: CSAREATGIYEQYF. The CDR3 nucleotides read TGCAGTGCTAGAGAAGCGACAGGGATTTACGAGCAGTACTTC.

In its sample, this clonotype was seen many times. This chain connects TRBV28 to TRBJ1-4; a possible D gene is TRBD1 (5 bases). Germline CDR1 MDHEN, CDR2 SYDVKM. The V gene lost 2 bases and the J gene lost 5 bases, with 12 bases spanning the gap. The CDR3 covers 15 residues. CDR3 sequence: CASSLGAAGNEKLFF. CDR3 DNA: TGTGCCAGCAGTTTAGGGGCCGCAGGGAATGAAAAACTGTTTTTT. The variable domain in full, completed from reference TRBV28 and TRBJ1-4, reads DVKVTQSSRYLVKRTGEKVFLECVQDMDHENMFWYRQDPGLGLRLIYFSYDVKMKEKGDIPEGYSVSREKKERFSLILESASTNQTSMYLCASSLGAAGNEKLFFGSGTQLSVL.

This clonotype was picked up many times. This chain links TRBV27 with TRBJ2-3; 8 bases are shared with TRBD1. The J segment lost 4 bases and the V segment lost 6 bases, leaving 9 bases of the junction unmatched. The CDR3 has 15 amino acids. Germline CDR1 MNHEY, CDR2 SMNVEV (reference sequence). The DNA for the CDR3 is TGTGCCAGCAGCCTACAGGGGGATCGCGCAGATACGCAGTATTTT. It specifies CASSLQGDRADTQYF.

The V gene is TRBV29-1, the J gene TRBJ1-2; 8 bases are shared with TRBD1. The CDR3 runs to 16 residues. Per the germline V gene, CDR1 is SQVTM and CDR2 is ANQGSEA. J gave up 4 bases and V 0 bases, and 10 bases lay outside the gene matches. The CDR3 protein is CSVEDRTGTLGYGYTF. The DNA for the CDR3 is TGCAGCGTTGAAGATAGGACAGGGACCCTCGGCTATGGCTACACCTTC. Variable domain in full (rest from reference TRBV29-1 and TRBJ1-2): SAVISQKPSRDICQRGTSLTIQCQVDSQVTMMFWYRQQPGQSLTLIATANQGSEATYESGFVIDKFPISRPNLTFSTLTVSNMSPEDSSIYLCSVEDRTGTLGYGYTFGSGTRLTVV.

This clonotype was seen many times. V usage is TRBV12-3 or TRBV12-4 and J usage is TRBJ2-2; possibly TRBD1 for D (5 bases). This CDR3 is built from 15 residues. Trimming pared 5 bases from V and 0 bases from J, leaving 10 bases between. CDR3 bases: TGTGCCAGCAGTCCCGAGGACACGAACACCGGGGAGCTGTTTTTT. Amino acid sequence: CASSPEDTNTGELFF.

At least ten counts were recorded for this clonotype. The V and J genes are TRBV28 and TRBJ2-1; D possibly corresponds to TRBD2 (6 bases). The germline gives CDR1 MDHEN, CDR2 SYDVKM. This CDR3 is built from 13 residues. Trimming shortened V by 5 bases and J by 8 bases, and 13 bases separated the two germline ends. DNA for the CDR3: TGTGCCAGCAGTCCCGCCTGGGGGGATGAGCAGTTCTTC. Translated, it gives CASSPAWGDEQFF.

V and J are TRBV19 and TRBJ2-1; 13 bases align to TRBD2. The CDR3 covers 14 residues. Germline assignment: CDR1 LNHDA and CDR2 SQIVND (reference sequence). V dropped 3 bases and J dropped 9; count of bases not matched to a gene: 2. CDR3 in DNA: TGTGCCAGTAGTATGGGACTAGCGGGAACTGAGCAGTTCTTC. Translation: CASSMGLAGTEQFF.

This clonotype has a count of ten or more. This chain uses TRBV20-1 with TRBJ2-6; D is unresolved. Trimming shortened V by 4 bases and J by 0 bases, and 4 bases separated the two germline ends. The CDR3 contains 13 residues. Per germline, CDR1 DFQATT and CDR2 SNEGSKA (reference sequence). The CDR3 sequence: CSATHSGANVLTF. The DNA for the CDR3 is TGCAGTGCTACACACTCTGGGGCCAACGTCCTGACTTTC.

In this sample, this clonotype turned up many times. The rearrangement joins TRBV12-3 or TRBV12-4 to TRBJ2-2; D ambiguous. This CDR3 contains 16 residues. V lost 2 bases and J 3 bases, leaving 13 bases between the germline ends. The CDR3 protein is CASSLKPPPYTGELFF. For the CDR3, the DNA is TGTGCCAGCAGTTTAAAGCCGCCACCATACACCGGGGAGCTGTTTTTT.